Below are 29 T cell receptor beta chains sequenced from a single sample in a study of T-cell memory formation after mild COVID-19. TCRdb ran MiXCR on the 5' RACE reads and lists one entry per CDR3 protein. The sample lists about 240,000 distinct CDR3 sequences, 8% to 10% seen once, with under 25% in the top ten. The material sequenced was PBMCs or a T cell subset sorted from them (not recorded which). The receptors derive from a man between 18 and 35 years old who had mild COVID-19 (a few samples of this study predate the infection). Cell type and time point are not known.

The chain has TRBV25-1 and TRBJ2-2, with D possibly matching TRBD2 (6 bases). Germline CDR1 is MGHDK and CDR2 is SYGVNS. The CDR3 loop spans 14 amino acids. V was shortened by 7 bases and J by 6 bases, with 15 bases between the two germline ends. The CDR3 protein is CASTPVGGPGELFF. Here the CDR3 DNA reads TGTGCCAGCACCCCTGTCGGGGGACCCGGGGAGCTGTTTTTT.

This clonotype was seen ten or more times. CDR3 in amino acids: CASSDPPGAKYEQYF. The CDR3, as DNA: TGTGCCAGCAGTGACCCCCCAGGGGCAAAATACGAGCAGTACTTC. The chain couples TRBV12-3 or TRBV12-4 to TRBJ2-7; TRBD1 is a possible D gene (6 bases). V was cut by 5 bases and J by 4 bases, with 18 bases left in between. The CDR3 spans 15 residues.

The J gene is TRBJ2-7, the V gene TRBV10-3; D is unresolved. Germline CDR1 is ENHRY and CDR2 is SYGVKD. Trimming shortened V by 3 bases and J by 6 bases, and 12 bases separated the two germline ends. This CDR3 spans 13 amino acids. CDR3 bases: TGTGCCATCAGTGACCCGACCCGTCTCGAGCAGTACGTC. Its translation: CAISDPTRLEQYV.

V and J are TRBV20-1 and TRBJ1-1, with no clear D. The V gene lost 5 bases and the J gene lost 4 bases, with 11 bases spanning the gap. The CDR3 contains 12 residues. The germline CDR1 and CDR2 sequences are DFQATT and SNEGSKA (reference sequence). The CDR3 bases are TGCAGTGCTCCCGTGTGGGGCACTGAAGCTTTCTTT. Residues: CSAPVWGTEAFF.

The chain joins TRBV5-1 to TRBJ2-3; 10 bases line up with TRBD2. V dropped 4 bases and J dropped 1; count of bases not matched to a gene: 3. The CDR3 spans 15 residues. From germline, CDR1 is SGHRS and CDR2 YFSETQ. The CDR3 protein is CASSPSGGRTDTQYF. In DNA form, the CDR3 reads TGCGCCAGCAGCCCTAGCGGGGGTCGCACAGATACGCAGTATTTT.

The CDR3 DNA follows: TGCGCCAGCAGAGACTGGGGGGCCAGAGACGTGGGAATGTCCACCTTC. This translates into CASRDWGARDVGMSTF. The chain uses TRBV4-1 and TRBJ1-2; tentative D call: TRBD1 (6 bases). The CDR3 runs 16 residues. Trimming removed 6 bases from V and 13 bases from J, with 30 bases in between. CDR1 MGHRA and CDR2 YSYEKL come from the germline V gene.

The V gene is TRBV2, the J gene TRBJ2-3; 10 bases match TRBD1. This CDR3 is built from 14 residues. After removal of 7 bases from V and 6 bases from J, the junction contained 7 bases not matched to a gene. CDR1 and CDR2 (germline): SNHLY, FYNNEI. The chain's CDR3 is CASKGQGVSDTQYF. In nucleotides, the CDR3 is TGTGCCAGCAAAGGACAGGGGGTTTCGGATACGCAGTATTTT.

The rearrangement joins TRBV4-1 to TRBJ2-5; perhaps TRBD1 as D (5 bases). The length of the CDR3 is 13 residues. The ends were cut back, 4 bases at V and 5 bases at J, with 11 bases in the middle. The germline V gene encodes CDR1 MGHRA and CDR2 YSYEKL. The CDR3: CASSPVGVETQYF. The CDR3 DNA sequence: TGCGCCAGCAGCCCAGTAGGGGTTGAGACCCAGTACTTC.

This clonotype was observed at least ten times. The genes are TRBV5-6 and TRBJ2-1; D remains unclear. Germline CDR1 is SGHDT and CDR2 is YYEEEE. The CDR3 sequence is 15 residues long. Trimming cost V 0 bases and J 8 bases, with 15 bases left between them. CDR3 sequence reads: CASSLVVANRHEQFF. Here the CDR3 DNA reads TGTGCCAGCAGCTTGGTCGTGGCTAATCGTCATGAGCAGTTCTTC.

This clonotype has just a few counts. V and J are TRBV4-3 and TRBJ2-2; D is possibly TRBD2 (5 bases). The germline V gene has CDR1 LGHNA and CDR2 YSLEER. This CDR3 has 14 residues. The V and J ends lost 0 bases and 5 bases respectively, with 7 bases between them. The CDR3 DNA sequence: TGCGCCAGCAGCCAAGATACGGGGACCGGGGAGCTGTTTTTT. The encoded protein is CASSQDTGTGELFF.

The V call is TRBV9, the J call TRBJ2-1, with unresolved D. The CDR3 totals 12 residues. The germline CDR1 and CDR2 sequences are SGDLS and YYNGEE. Trimming removed 7 bases at V and 5 bases at J, with 10 bases between. This chain's CDR3 is CASQYGNNEQFF. CDR3 nucleotides: TGTGCCAGCCAATACGGAAACAATGAGCAGTTCTTC.

Many counts were recorded for this clonotype. The chain employs TRBV12-3 or TRBV12-4 and TRBJ2-3; D gene unclear. Trimming pared 7 bases from V and 3 bases from J, leaving 14 bases between. The CDR3 spans 14 residues. In nucleotides, the CDR3 is TGTGCCAGCACCTATTCTGAAGGAACAGATACGCAGTATTTT. Translated, it gives CASTYSEGTDTQYF.

Only a few counts were recorded for this clonotype. The chain combines TRBV5-1 with TRBJ2-5; 7 bases align to TRBD2. Germline CDR1 reads SGHRS; CDR2 reads YFSETQ. V lost 3 bases, J lost 5 bases, and 4 bases stayed unmatched. The CDR3 is made up of 13 amino acids. The CDR3 here is CASSSREGETQYF. The CDR3 bases are TGCGCCAGCAGCTCAAGGGAGGGCGAGACCCAGTACTTC.

This clonotype was counted between two and nine times. The chain has TRBV2 and TRBJ1-3; D possibly corresponds to TRBD1 (5 bases). Looked up from germline, CDR1 is SNHLY and CDR2 is FYNNEI. CDR3 length: 14 residues. With 1 base removed from V and 2 bases from J, the gap between germline ends came to 6 bases. As DNA, the CDR3 is TGTGCCAGCAGTGAAGAAGGGGCTGGAAACACCATATATTTT. This gives the protein CASSEEGAGNTIYF.

This clonotype turned up a few times. The chain is built from TRBV2 and TRBJ2-3; D uncertain. The length of the CDR3 is 10 residues. Germline lookup yields CDR1 SNHLY and CDR2 FYNNEI. V lost 7 bases and J lost 5, with 4 bases in between. Here the CDR3 DNA reads TGTGCCAGCAAGCTAGATACGCAGTATTTT. Translated: CASKLDTQYF.

J is TRBJ1-3 and V is TRBV7-8; no reliable D call. The length of the CDR3 is 14 residues. Germline V gene data show CDR1 as SGHVS and CDR2 as FQNEAQ. Trimming left V 6 bases short and J 0 bases short, with 9 bases between. CDR3 protein: CASRLSSSGNTIYF. In nucleotides, the CDR3 is TGTGCCAGCAGACTTTCGTCCTCTGGAAACACCATATATTTT.

The chain has TRBV6-5 and TRBJ2-5, with D perhaps given as TRBD1 or TRBD2 (6 bases each). The germline gives CDR1 MNHEY, CDR2 SVGAGI. V dropped 6 bases and J dropped 6 bases, with 14 bases sitting between them. The CDR3 is 13 residues long. The CDR3 nucleotides are TGTGCCAGCAGCCGCGGAGGGGGTAAGACCCAGTACTTC. Its protein is CASSRGGGKTQYF.

This clonotype showed up just a few times. J is TRBJ1-3 and V is TRBV6-5; D unresolved. CDR1 is MNHEY, CDR2 SVGAGI, per germline. Between the trimmed V and J ends, which lost 4 bases and 1 base, there was a span of 5 bases. This CDR3 comprises 13 residues. CDR3 residues: CASSFRSGNTIYF. Written as DNA, the CDR3 is TGTGCCAGCAGTTTTAGGTCTGGAAACACCATATATTTT.

This clonotype was counted between two and nine times. The chain uses TRBV7-2 and TRBJ2-2; D possibly corresponds to TRBD2 (5 bases). Looked up from germline, CDR1 is SGHTA and CDR2 is FQGNSA. The length of the CDR3 is 13 residues. Trimming stripped 4 bases from V and 6 bases from J, with 9 bases between. CDR3 sequence: CASSWAGAGELFF. CDR3 in DNA: TGTGCCAGCAGCTGGGCGGGCGCCGGGGAGCTGTTTTTT.

This clonotype showed up just a few times. The chain employs TRBV6-1 and TRBJ2-3; TRBD2 matches at 8 bases. Germline lookup yields CDR1 MNHNS and CDR2 SASEGT. The J segment lost 2 bases and the V segment lost 5 bases, leaving 3 bases of the junction unmatched. CDR3 length: 14 residues. CDR3 DNA sequence: TGTGCCAGCAGTTTAGCGGGGAACACAGATACGCAGTATTTT. Its translation: CASSLAGNTDTQYF.

J is TRBJ2-2 and V is TRBV7-2; possibly TRBD1 for D (6 bases). Per the germline V gene, CDR1 is SGHTA and CDR2 is FQGNSA. Trimming cost V 6 bases and J 1 base, with 9 bases left between them. CDR3 length: 14 amino acids. CDR3 in DNA: TGTGCCAGCAGGGACAGACTGAACACCGGGGAGCTGTTTTTT. Its translation: CASRDRLNTGELFF.

This sequence joins TRBV27 and TRBJ2-3; D remains unclear. V lost 0 bases and J 8 bases, leaving 6 bases between the germline ends. This CDR3 spans 12 amino acids. The germline V gene has CDR1 MNHEY and CDR2 SMNVEV (reference sequence). The CDR3 region is CASSLSTGTQYF. CDR3 coding DNA: TGTGCCAGCAGTTTATCGACCGGTACGCAGTATTTT.

In this sample, this clonotype turned up once. This chain uses TRBV5-4 with TRBJ2-7; TRBD1 aligns across 8 bases. Losses at the gene ends were 0 bases for V and 2 bases for J; bases not matched to a gene: 4. In germline, CDR1 is SGHNT, CDR2 YYREEE (reference sequence). The CDR3 loop spans 15 amino acids. The CDR3 protein is CASSLDGQGTYEQYV. DNA for the CDR3: TGTGCCAGCAGCTTGGATGGACAGGGTACCTACGAGCAGTACGTC.

This clonotype was picked up many times. This sequence joins TRBV2 and TRBJ2-3; TRBD1 matches 8 bases. This CDR3 contains 15 residues. J gave up 5 bases and V 7 bases, and 11 bases lay outside the gene matches. Germline assignment: CDR1 SNHLY and CDR2 FYNNEI. DNA for the CDR3: TGTGCCAGCACCGAACTTGGACAGGGCGTAGATACGCAGTATTTT. Translation gives CASTELGQGVDTQYF.

This clonotype was observed a few times. J is TRBJ1-4 and V is TRBV7-2; D perhaps matches TRBD1 (5 bases). V was cut by 5 bases and J by 4 bases, with 11 bases left in between. Germline assignment: CDR1 SGHTA and CDR2 FQGNSA. This CDR3 has 14 residues. As DNA, the CDR3 is TGTGCCAGCAGCCCTCGACAGATTAATGAAAAACTGTTTTTT. Translating gives CASSPRQINEKLFF.

The CDR3 DNA is TGTGCCAGCAGTTGGGACGGGGGGGGCCATGAGCAGTTCTTC. It translates to CASSWDGGGHEQFF. The chain couples TRBV12-3 or TRBV12-4 to TRBJ2-1; 8 nucleotides line up with TRBD2. Trimming took 4 bases from V and 8 from J; bases not matched to a gene: 7. The CDR3 length is 14 residues.

This sequence joins TRBV20-1 and TRBJ2-7, with D unresolved. V lost 5 bases to trimming and J lost 3 bases, with 14 bases between them. There are 13 residues in the CDR3. Looked up from germline, CDR1 is DFQATT and CDR2 is SNEGSKA (reference sequence). In DNA, the CDR3 is TGCAGTGCTCAGGCCCCTGCAGACTACGAGCAGTACGTC. It is translated as CSAQAPADYEQYV.

The chain has TRBV4-3 and TRBJ2-2, with D perhaps assigned TRBD1 or TRBD2 (5 bases each). V was trimmed by 3 bases and J by 5 bases, leaving 19 bases between them. Germline values: CDR1 LGHNA, CDR2 YSLEER. This CDR3 comprises 17 residues. DNA for the CDR3: TGCGCCAGCAGCCAGGCCCCCGGGACGAGGGATACCGGGGAGCTGTTTTTT. Translating it yields CASSQAPGTRDTGELFF.

The rearrangement joins TRBV7-2 to TRBJ2-5; D is unclear. Trimming shortened V by 5 bases and J by 9 bases, and 16 bases separated the two germline ends. From germline, CDR1 is SGHTA and CDR2 FQGNSA. CDR3 size: 13 residues. The CDR3 loop reads CASSPDALLAQYF. The DNA of the CDR3 is TGTGCCAGCAGCCCCGACGCTTTATTGGCCCAGTACTTC.